This entry concerns a single T cell receptor (beta chain). The data stem from a study of blood T cell repertoires in COVID-19. Study background: Material from acute and convalescent COVID-19 was sourced from the United States, Italy and Spain. T cells, B-cell-depleted T cells, or PBMCs supplied cDNA or gDNA.

Trimming stripped 7 bases from V and 6 bases from J, with 22 bases between. CDR3 length equals 16 residues. The V gene's germline CDR1 is MDHEN and CDR2 SYDVKM. Repertoires were generated with immunoSEQ multiplex PCR, while TCRdb's copy carries only in-frame clones and drops some. The sample has around 81,000 clones; 86% are singletons. The TCR sequence derives from a woman aged 60-75 years with acute or convalescent COVID-19. The source material was peripheral blood. The chain combines TRBV28 with TRBJ2-1; TRBD1 might be the D (6 bases). The CDR3 coding sequence is TGTGCCAGCATCAAACAGGGCCCTCCGGTGGTCAATGAGCAGTTCTTC. It yields the protein CASIKQGPPVVNEQFF.